The sequence of this TCR beta chain was determined in a study of blood T cell repertoires in COVID-19. Using immunoSEQ multiplex PCR, the repertoire was profiled, and TCRdb retains in-frame clones only, with some absent. The profile covers 150,000 to 200,000 clones, with around 80% appearing a single time and less than 4% taken by the ten largest. The V gene end was trimmed by 7 bases and the J gene end by 8 bases; junction bases not matched to a gene: 8. The CDR3 has 14 residues. CDR1 LNHDA and CDR2 SQIVND come from the germline V gene (reference sequence). The rearrangement links TRBV19 to TRBJ1-2; 12 bases are a match to TRBD1. The sequence derives from a woman aged 55-69 years who had recovered from COVID-19. The sample comprised PBMCs or T cells enriched from blood (not recorded which). CDR3 sequence (DNA): TGTGCCAGTAATCCGGGACAGGGGGCGCTCGGCTACACCTTC. Translated, it gives CASNPGQGALGYTF. The full variable domain, its missing parts supplied by reference TRBV19 and TRBJ1-2, is DGGITQSPKYLFRKEGQNVTLSCEQNLNHDAMYWYRQDPGQGLRLIYYSQIVNDFQKGDIAEGYSVSREKKESFPLTVTSAQKNPTAFYLCASNPGQGALGYTFGSGTRLTVV.